This entry is about one T cell receptor (beta chain). The antigen remains unidentified. In TCRdb, the RT-PCR reads were re-called with MiXCR into one record per CDR3 protein. The repertoire holds hundreds of thousands of distinct CDR3 sequences, 13% seen once, with around 13% in the top ten. The V and J ends lost 4 bases and 5 bases, in that order; junction bases with no gene match: 7. The CDR3 is made up of 14 amino acids. The V gene's germline CDR1 is DFQATT and CDR2 SNEGSKA (reference sequence). The source of the sample is a study of response to subunit inactivated influenza vaccine. Notes on the study in general: The authors offered the suggestion that each seasonal influenza vaccination recruits few new T cells.

Sample: PBMCs from blood, taken 40 to 50 days after vaccination. This receptor was obtained from a man in his forties or fifties who received an inactivated influenza vaccine. The V gene is TRBV20-1, the J gene TRBJ2-4; TRBD1 agrees at 8 bases. The CDR3 DNA sequence: TGCAGTGCTACGGATGGACAGGGTGAAAACATTCAGTACTTC. Protein product: CSATDGQGENIQYF.